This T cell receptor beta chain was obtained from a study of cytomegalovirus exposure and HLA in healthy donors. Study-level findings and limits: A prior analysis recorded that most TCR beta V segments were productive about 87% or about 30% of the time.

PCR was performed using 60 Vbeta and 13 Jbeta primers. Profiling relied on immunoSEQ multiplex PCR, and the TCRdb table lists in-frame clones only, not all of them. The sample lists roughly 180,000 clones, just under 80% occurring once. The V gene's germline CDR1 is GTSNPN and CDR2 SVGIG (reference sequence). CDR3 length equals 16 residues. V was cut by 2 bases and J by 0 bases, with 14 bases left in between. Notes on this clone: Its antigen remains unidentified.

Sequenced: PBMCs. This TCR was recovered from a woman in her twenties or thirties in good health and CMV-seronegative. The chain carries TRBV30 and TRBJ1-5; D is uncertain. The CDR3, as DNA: TGTGCCTGGAGTCCCTGGGGAGGGAATAGCAATCAGCCCCAGCATTTT. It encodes CAWSPWGGNSNQPQHF.